This TCR beta chain was recovered during a study of shared clonotypes between healthy human individuals (dated by TCRdb to 2018 to 2021). Turning to the overall study: The cohort comprised a couple of women and a few men aged 18 to 49 years. The study deeply sequenced blood TCR repertoires of about 5 healthy adults to estimate repertoire size and the extent of clonotype sharing between individuals. To increase sequencing depth and limit assay-specific biases, different laboratories used diverse techniques to prepare libraries and sequence TCR repertoires. For each donor, CD4 naive and CD4 memory were each run on three plates, CD8 naive on two plates, and CD8 memory on one plate. Leukapheresis yielded between about 0.94 and 8.9 billion PBMCs per donor.

Study-wide findings and limitations: Larger estimated clonotype richness was generally found for naive subsets than for memory subsets. Sharing across a handful of donors was observed for roughly 5.4% of naive CD4, under 4% of naive CD8, roughly 2.4% of memory CD4, and around 0.44% of memory CD8 clonotypes. Compared with non-shared clonotypes, clonotypes shared by all four sorted-subset donors had higher generation probabilities. Even with the large sequencing depth, rarefaction of the sorted-subset datasets indicated that sequencing was incomplete. Based on pairwise subsampling, the degree of clonotype sharing among donors was expected to be affected by sequencing depth. The small number of donors limited the genetic and exposure-history diversity represented. Sampling was limited to blood, and TCR repertoires in tissue likely differ from TCR repertoires in blood.

TCR CDR3 regions were amplified from genomic DNA by multiplex PCR using the deep immunoSEQ assay. Extracted genomic DNA from each cell subset was distributed evenly across all wells of several immunoSEQ 96-well plates, and each plate was treated as a replicate. For sorted subsets, each replicate PCR was loaded with 200 ng genomic DNA, equivalent to 25,000 to 30,000 T cell genomes. Purified libraries were measured with a Qubit 3.0 fluorometer, size-checked on a Bioanalyzer 2100, and measured again with the KAPA Library Quantification kit. A separate single-read 150-cycle Illumina NextSeq 550 flow cell was used to sequence each immunoSEQ 96-well plate. As for the authors' bioinformatics: Because the immunoSEQ output held only junctional sequences and lacked quality scores, the filtering could not match the filtering applied to full-length reads. Sequences were annotated with PyIR, a Python wrapper for IgBLAST v1.9, and V/J genes and CDR3 were assigned using IMGT germline references. Any read was removed if the V/J assignment was weak (E-value above 1e-6), the CDR3 was missing, or the read contained stop codons, out-of-frame junctions, or ambiguous translated residues. V3J clonotypes were defined as sequences sharing the same inferred V gene, J gene, and CDR3 amino acid sequence. Percentage overlap between repertoires was calculated by dividing the number of shared unique clonotypes by the size of the smaller repertoire. RTK rarefaction, the Chao1 estimator, and Recon v2.1 estimates of unobserved clonotypes were used to assess repertoire richness. OLGA was used to compute generation probabilities for all TCRbeta clonotypes that the gDNA method yielded from a handful of donors. TCRdb stores this immuneACCESS table with in-frame sequences only. Part of the clones is absent; in the studies checked, under half of the shortfall reflects unresolved V genes, and no reason is known for the rest. That table gives V, J and clone size, and the DNA gave D and trimming. Within this sample are under 850,000 clones, with 80% to 95% of them counted one time only. 24% of the sample rests with the top ten.

CD8 naive samples were obtained by positive selection for CCR7 among CD45RO-negative cells, yielding a CD45RA+CCR7+ population from which TemRA cells were excluded. The donors were healthy, HIV-negative adults with no recently reported acute infections or vaccinations. All donors were Caucasian adults living in Nashville, Tennessee, USA. Blood was obtained by leukapheresis, after which PBMCs were separated by Ficoll-Histopaque density gradient centrifugation and cryopreserved in liquid nitrogen vapor phase. Analytical flow cytometry was used to check the purity and quantity of each magnetically sorted T cell population. Genomic DNA was isolated from every sorted fraction and measured by UV absorbance on a Nanodrop 2000c. The sample holds one count of this clone. No antigen is known for it. No qualities accompany the bases; no much larger clone lies one base away. The junction shows trimming of 3 bases on V and 4 bases on J, and the gene matches do not reach 6 bases of it. The CDR3 runs 14 residues from the cysteine to the phenylalanine. Only the CDR3 DNA stays, 42 bases, in frame from base 1. In the germline V gene, CDR1 corresponds to MNHNS and CDR2 to SASEGT.

The clonotype was recovered from a man aged 30 to 39 in good health. Sample: naive CD8+ T cells sorted from blood. The meaning of the sample's cell subset or site label: CD45RA+CCR7+. The chain employs TRBV6-1 and TRBJ2-7; the central 7 bases match TRBD1. Here is the DNA: TGTGCCAGCAGTGATGTAGGGGGCGATTACGAGCAGTACTTC. Translated, it gives CASSDVGGDYEQYF.